These 6 T cell receptor beta chains were sequenced from one sample in a study of beta chain features in type 1 diabetes. Every bit of the isolated RNA underwent reverse transcription, so sequencing read expressed TCRB transcripts. Some clones are missing from TCRdb's copy, which holds only in-frame ones; the method was immunoSEQ multiplex PCR. The sample records around 340,000 clones, around 8% being singletons. The sequenced sample consisted of central memory CD4+ T cells from blood. These receptors originate from a woman between 18 and 29 years old in good health.

In this sample, this clone turned up a few times. This chain connects TRBV20-1 to TRBJ2-7; D unclear. The CDR3 length is 11 residues. Germline V gene lookup returns CDR1 DFQATT and CDR2 SNEGSKA (reference sequence). Trimming cost V 2 bases and J 4 bases, with 6 bases left between them. CDR3 DNA: TGCAGTGCTAGAACGCCTTACGAGCAGTACTTC. Translating it yields CSARTPYEQYF.

The chain uses TRBV28 and TRBJ2-1, with TRBD2 matching 7 bases. This CDR3 contains 16 residues. J was trimmed by 2 bases and V by 4 bases; bases with no gene match: 8. CDR1 and CDR2 (germline): MDHEN, SYDVKM. The CDR3 spells CASSSTSSGTYNEQFF. The CDR3 DNA follows: TGTGCCAGCAGTTCCACTTCTAGCGGTACCTACAATGAGCAGTTCTTC.

This chain joins TRBV5-1 and TRBJ1-2, with 7 bases fitting TRBD1. After removal of 4 bases from V and 8 bases from J, the junction contained 8 bases not matched to a gene. Germline V CDR1 and CDR2: SGHRS, YFSETQ. The CDR3 loop spans 13 amino acids. The CDR3 spells CASSGEGQTGYTF. The DNA of the CDR3 is TGCGCCAGCAGCGGCGAGGGACAGACGGGCTACACCTTC.

This clone was observed a few times. The chain combines TRBV18 with TRBJ2-1; TRBD1 matches at 8 bases. Germline CDR1 reads KGHSH; CDR2 reads LQKENI. V gave up 4 bases and J gave up 0 bases; unmatched junction bases: 2. This CDR3 comprises 15 residues. The CDR3 DNA sequence: TGTGCCAGCTCACTCGGGACAGGCTCCTACAATGAGCAGTTCTTC. This translates into CASSLGTGSYNEQFF.

This clone has ten or more counts. The chain joins TRBV4-1 to TRBJ2-1, with 11 positions matching TRBD2. Germline V gene sequence: CDR1 MGHRA, CDR2 YSYEKL. With V trimmed by 0 bases and J by 9 bases, 7 bases remained unmatched. CDR3 length equals 16 residues. The CDR3 is CASSQELTSGRSEQFF. The CDR3 DNA follows: TGCGCCAGCAGCCAAGAATTAACTAGCGGGAGAAGTGAGCAGTTCTTC.

The J gene is TRBJ2-3, the V gene TRBV9; 11 nucleotides line up with TRBD2. V shed 7 bases and J 0 bases; nucleotides not matched to a gene: 4. The CDR3 runs to 15 residues. Germline loops: CDR1 SGDLS, CDR2 YYNGEE. As DNA, the CDR3 is TGTGCCAGCGGTCGGACTAGCGGGAGCACAGATACGCAGTATTTT. Translated: CASGRTSGSTDTQYF.